A single sample gave rise to the 32 T cell receptor beta chains below, sequenced in a study of blood T cell repertoires in COVID-19. Repertoires were generated with immunoSEQ multiplex PCR, while TCRdb's copy carries only in-frame clones and drops some. Altogether 70,000 to 90,000 clones are present, 82% being singletons, with the ten largest covering 1.2%. The sample was peripheral blood. The source is a woman aged 80 or older with acute or convalescent COVID-19.

This clone was observed a handful of times. The genes are TRBV10-3 and TRBJ1-4; perhaps TRBD1 as D (6 bases). The V end was cut by 6 bases, the J end by 7 bases, with 15 bases between. The CDR3 covers 14 residues. From germline, CDR1 is ENHRY and CDR2 SYGVKD. The CDR3 coding sequence is TGTGCCATCAGGAAACAGGGTGTCAGTGAAAAACTGTTTTTT. Its protein is CAIRKQGVSEKLFF.

The chain employs TRBV19 and TRBJ2-7; 7 positions agree with TRBD2. Per the germline V gene, CDR1 is LNHDA and CDR2 is SQIVND (reference sequence). The ends lost 0 bases at V and 2 bases at J; junction bases unmatched: 13. CDR3 length equals 18 residues. The CDR3 DNA is TGTGCCAGTAGTATAGATCGGGACTGGCTAGCGGTGACCTACGAGCAGTACTTC. Translating it yields CASSIDRDWLAVTYEQYF.

This chain joins TRBV5-4 and TRBJ2-7, with a weak D call TRBD2 (6 bases). The CDR3 sequence is 17 residues long. V was shortened by 4 bases and J by 0 bases, with 20 bases between the two germline ends. Germline CDR1 reads SGHNT; CDR2 reads YYREEE (reference sequence). The CDR3 sequence: CASSPDLARHGSYEQYF. CDR3 DNA: TGTGCCAGCAGCCCAGACCTAGCGAGGCACGGCTCCTACGAGCAGTACTTC.

This clone was seen more than once but under ten times. The chain has TRBV5-6 and TRBJ1-5; 8 positions match TRBD1. Germline CDR1 is SGHDT and CDR2 is YYEEEE. CDR3 size: 17 residues. Germline trimming cut 2 bases from V and 5 bases from J; bases unmatched to any gene: 12. CDR3 coding DNA: TGTGCCAGCAGCTTCTGGGCGGACAGGGCAAGGGATCAGCCCCAGCATTTT. Protein sequence: CASSFWADRARDQPQHF.

Only one count was recorded for this clone. This chain connects TRBV7-6 to TRBJ2-4, with 7 bases matching TRBD1. The CDR3 spans 13 residues. J was trimmed by 13 bases and V by 5 bases; bases with no gene match: 11. Germline values: CDR1 SGHVS, CDR2 FNYEAQ. The CDR3, as DNA: TGTGCCAGCAGCGTATCCCGGGACAGTGCACAGTACTTC. This codes for CASSVSRDSAQYF.

This rearrangement joins TRBV10-1 to TRBJ2-1; D perhaps matches TRBD1 (5 bases). Trimming shortened V by 1 base and J by 8 bases, and 12 bases separated the two germline ends. Germline CDR1 and CDR2: WNHNN and SYGVQD (reference sequence). The CDR3 contains 14 residues. The CDR3 loop reads CASSEFQGADEQFF. CDR3 nucleotides: TGCGCCAGCAGTGAGTTTCAGGGCGCAGATGAGCAGTTCTTC.

The chain combines TRBV2 with TRBJ1-5; weak D call: TRBD1 (5 bases). Looked up from germline, CDR1 is SNHLY and CDR2 is FYNNEI. V shed 3 bases and J shed 2 bases, with 11 bases lying between them. The CDR3 is 15 residues long. The CDR3 DNA follows: TGTGCCAGCAGTGATCAGGGACTAGGCAATCAGCCCCAGCATTTT. Encoded protein: CASSDQGLGNQPQHF.

This rearrangement joins TRBV6-5 to TRBJ1-1; a weak D match, TRBD1 (5 bases). This CDR3 has 15 amino acids. V was trimmed by 6 bases and J by 1 base, leaving 15 bases between them. Germline assignment: CDR1 MNHEY and CDR2 SVGAGI. CDR3 sequence: CASSVGGVPNTEAFF. In DNA, the CDR3 is TGTGCCAGCAGCGTCGGGGGGGTTCCGAACACTGAAGCTTTCTTT.

On this clone itself: An end of the junction does not agree with germline; a read error may underlie this. This chain connects TRBV7-9 to TRBJ1-2; tentatively, D is TRBD1 (5 bases). The CDR3 has 15 residues. Germline values: CDR1 SEHNR, CDR2 FQNEAQ (reference sequence). The CDR3 sequence: CASMVSGGGNDGYTF. In nucleotides, the CDR3 is TGTGCCAGCATGGTCAGCGGGGGAGGTAACGATGGCTACACCTTC.

V is TRBV6-6 and J is TRBJ1-2; a possible D gene is TRBD1 (6 bases). This CDR3 is 11 amino acids long. Germline V gives CDR1 MNHNY, CDR2 SVGAGI (reference sequence). Trimming removed 6 bases at V and 8 bases at J, with 10 bases between. The CDR3 DNA reads as TGTGCCAGCAGCCCCCAGGGGGGCTACACCTTC. It is translated as CASSPQGGYTF.

The chain carries TRBV5-1 and TRBJ2-5; the match to TRBD2 covers 14 bases. The CDR3 runs 18 residues. Germline CDR1 reads SGHRS; CDR2 reads YFSETQ. The J segment lost 4 bases and the V segment lost 3 bases, leaving 11 bases of the junction unmatched. The CDR3 loop reads CASSSGTSGGLGSETQYF. The CDR3 nucleotides read TGCGCCAGCAGCTCAGGGACTAGCGGGGGTCTGGGGTCAGAGACCCAGTACTTC.

The chain is built from TRBV28 and TRBJ1-5; a weak D match, TRBD1 (6 bases). This CDR3 spans 18 amino acids. Trimming removed 2 bases from V and 6 bases from J, with 23 bases in between. Germline CDR1 is MDHEN and CDR2 is SYDVKM. The DNA of the CDR3 is TGTGCCAGCAGTTTAGTCCCCGTGGGTATAACAGGGAGTCAGCCCCAGCATTTT. Amino acids: CASSLVPVGITGSQPQHF.

The chain combines TRBV18 with TRBJ2-3; D is perhaps TRBD1 (6 bases). Germline V gene lookup returns CDR1 KGHSH and CDR2 LQKENI. This CDR3 region has 14 residues. V was cut by 1 base and J by 3 bases, with 8 bases left in between. The CDR3 nucleotides read TGTGCCAGCTCACCACTCGGACAGACAGATACGCAGTATTTT. Translated, it gives CASSPLGQTDTQYF.

This chain links TRBV15 with TRBJ2-7, with TRBD1 as a possible D gene (6 bases). The V and J ends lost 1 base and 3 bases respectively, with 34 bases between them. This CDR3 spans 22 amino acids. Germline V gene lookup returns CDR1 LNHNV and CDR2 YYDKDF (reference sequence). The CDR3 loop reads CATSRAPLGQGPWPLQFYEQYF. CDR3 bases: TGTGCCACCAGCAGAGCGCCCTTGGGGCAGGGGCCCTGGCCCCTTCAATTCTACGAGCAGTACTTC.

The chain employs TRBV28 and TRBJ2-7, with TRBD1 identical over 9 bases. The CDR3 has 15 residues. The V and J ends lost 4 bases and 3 bases, in that order; junction bases with no gene match: 7. The germline V gene encodes CDR1 MDHEN and CDR2 SYDVKM. Written as DNA, the CDR3 is TGTGCCAGCAGTTCCCGACAGGGGGTCAACTACGAGCAGTACTTC. As protein: CASSSRQGVNYEQYF.

This chain connects TRBV10-2 to TRBJ2-3; D might be TRBD1 (6 bases). CDR1 is WSHSY, CDR2 SAAADI, per germline. Trimming took 6 bases from V and 4 from J, leaving 14 bases between them. The CDR3 covers 14 residues. The chain's CDR3 is CASRSTGFADTQYF. DNA for the CDR3: TGCGCCAGCAGGAGTACAGGGTTCGCAGATACGCAGTATTTT.

The genes are TRBV5-1 and TRBJ1-1, with 7 bases lining up with TRBD1. The CDR3 length is 16 residues. Germline V CDR1 and CDR2: SGHRS, YFSETQ. Germline trimming cut 4 bases from V and 0 bases from J; bases unmatched to any gene: 9. The CDR3 reads CASSQRDSNMNTEAFF. The CDR3 nucleotides read TGCGCCAGCAGCCAACGGGACAGCAACATGAACACTGAAGCTTTCTTT.

As to this clone: The same CDR3 can be traced to other DNA sequences in this sample. The chain carries TRBV27 and TRBJ2-6, with D unclear. The CDR3 is 14 amino acids. The V gene lost 3 bases and the J gene lost 0 bases, with 3 bases spanning the gap. Germline-derived CDR1 and CDR2 are MNHEY and SMNVEV (reference sequence). The CDR3 protein is CASSLSSGANVLTF. The CDR3 DNA reads as TGTGCCAGCAGTTTGAGCTCTGGGGCCAACGTCCTGACTTTC.

The chain joins TRBV6-1 to TRBJ1-6; D remains unclear. CDR3 length: 15 residues. With 3 bases removed from V and 0 bases from J, the gap between germline ends came to 6 bases. The germline V gene encodes CDR1 MNHNS and CDR2 SASEGT. The CDR3 is CASSEGSSYNSPLHF. The CDR3 DNA reads TGTGCCAGCAGTGAGGGGAGCTCCTATAATTCACCCCTCCACTTT.

Only a few counts were recorded for this clone. The gene calls are TRBV7-3 and TRBJ1-6; maybe TRBD1 (5 bases). The CDR3 has 14 amino acids. Per the germline V gene, CDR1 is SGHTA and CDR2 is FQGTGA. Trimming removed 5 bases at V and 7 bases at J, with 12 bases between. The CDR3 DNA is TGTGCCAGCAGCCGGACCCCAGGGAATTCACCCCTCCACTTT. Translating gives CASSRTPGNSPLHF.

This clone appeared once. The chain combines TRBV18 with TRBJ1-3, with TRBD1 as a possible D gene (6 bases). CDR1 is KGHSH and CDR2 is LQKENI in the germline V gene. This CDR3 has 12 residues. The V and J ends lost 3 bases and 11 bases respectively, with 11 bases between them. CDR3 residues: CASSPRDNPIYF. The CDR3 region has the DNA TGTGCCAGCTCACCCCGGGACAATCCCATATATTTT.

The chain couples TRBV19 to TRBJ2-2, with 7 nucleotides matching TRBD2. The germline V gene has CDR1 LNHDA and CDR2 SQIVND (reference sequence). V lost 8 bases and J lost 7; bases outside the gene matches: 10. CDR3 length equals 14 residues. The CDR3: CASEPGGRGGELFF. CDR3 DNA sequence: TGTGCCAGTGAGCCGGGGGGTCGGGGCGGGGAGCTGTTTTTT.

The rearrangement uses TRBV7-2 and TRBJ1-6, with no clear D. V was clipped by 0 bases and J by 6 bases, with 12 bases between them. Germline V gives CDR1 SGHTA, CDR2 FQGNSA. The length of the CDR3 is 16 residues. The CDR3 reads CASSLASVHGNSPLHF. The CDR3 DNA sequence: TGTGCCAGCAGCTTAGCGTCGGTGCACGGTAATTCACCCCTCCACTTT.

V gene TRBV5-4 combines with J gene TRBJ2-7, with 9 bases identical to TRBD2. Germline CDR1 and CDR2: SGHNT and YYREEE (reference sequence). Unmatched junction bases numbered 4, after V lost 0 bases and J lost 3 bases. There are 15 residues in the CDR3. In DNA form, the CDR3 reads TGTGCCAGCAGCTTGGCCGGGACTAGCTTCTACGAGCAGTACTTC. Its translation: CASSLAGTSFYEQYF.

The chain combines TRBV19 with TRBJ1-2, with D perhaps TRBD1 (5 bases). V was shortened by 1 base and J by 0 bases, with 15 bases between the two germline ends. Germline V gene sequence: CDR1 LNHDA, CDR2 SQIVND (reference sequence). The CDR3 is 17 residues long. This CDR3 reads CASSIGLTVIANYGYTF. The DNA of the CDR3 is TGTGCCAGTAGTATAGGCCTGACAGTGATAGCTAACTATGGCTACACCTTC.

J is TRBJ1-4 and V is TRBV7-9; no definite D call. Trimming removed 0 bases at V and 0 bases at J, with 14 bases between. This CDR3 spans 18 amino acids. Germline lookup yields CDR1 SEHNR and CDR2 FQNEAQ (reference sequence). CDR3 amino acids: CASSLAGGPGTTNEKLFF. The DNA for the CDR3 is TGTGCCAGCAGCTTAGCGGGAGGCCCGGGAACAACTAATGAAAAACTGTTTTTT.

The chain joins TRBV9 to TRBJ1-6; D is uncertain. CDR1 and CDR2 (germline): SGDLS, YYNGEE. V was trimmed by 4 bases and J by 7 bases, leaving 15 bases between them. The CDR3 sequence is 15 residues long. The CDR3 nucleotides are TGTGCCAGCAGCCCCATGGCAGGCTCCAATTCACCCCTCCACTTT. Protein: CASSPMAGSNSPLHF.

The J gene is TRBJ2-3, the V gene TRBV13; TRBD2 aligns across 7 bases. The CDR3 loop spans 16 amino acids. Germline V gene data show CDR1 as PRHDT and CDR2 as FYEKMQ (reference sequence). With 1 base clipped from V and 1 base from J, the junction kept 5 bases outside the gene matches. This CDR3 reads CASSLVSSGGTDTQYF. The CDR3 coding sequence is TGTGCCAGCAGCTTAGTCTCCAGCGGGGGCACAGATACGCAGTATTTT.

The CDR3 coding sequence is TGTGCCAGCAGCTTACCAGGGGGCGGATACAATGAGCAGTTCTTC. Its protein is CASSLPGGGYNEQFF. The chain combines TRBV5-4 with TRBJ2-1; TRBD1 matches 8 bases. Germline CDR1 reads SGHNT; CDR2 reads YYREEE (reference sequence). The CDR3 contains 15 residues. With 2 bases clipped from V and 4 bases from J, the junction kept 5 bases outside the gene matches.

V usage is TRBV19 and J usage is TRBJ1-2; tentatively, D is TRBD1 (6 bases). V lost 4 bases to trimming and J lost 1 base, with 13 bases between them. There are 15 residues in the CDR3. Germline V gene data show CDR1 as LNHDA and CDR2 as SQIVND (reference sequence). In DNA form, the CDR3 reads TGTGCCAGTAGTAGGTCCGGACAGATTAACTATGGCTACACCTTC. As protein: CASSRSGQINYGYTF.

The genes are TRBV2 and TRBJ1-5; 7 nucleotides align to TRBD1. The junction had 10 bases not matched to a gene; V was cut back by 5 bases and J by 0 bases. The CDR3 length is 17 residues. Germline V lookup: CDR1 SNHLY, CDR2 FYNNEI. The CDR3 DNA follows: TGTGCCAGCAGTCTTCAGGGGGATCCGTATAGCAATCAGCCCCAGCATTTT. As protein: CASSLQGDPYSNQPQHF.

V and J are TRBV28 and TRBJ1-1, with D perhaps matching TRBD1 (6 bases). This CDR3 spans 13 amino acids. Germline CDR1 MDHEN, CDR2 SYDVKM. The CDR3 region is CGIRRGMNTEAFF. In DNA form, the CDR3 reads TGTGGGATCCGCAGGGGCATGAACACTGAAGCTTTCTTT.